The rows below give T cell receptor beta chains drawn from one sample of a study of blood T cell repertoires in COVID-19. Assay used: immunoSEQ multiplex PCR; TCRdb lists only in-frame clones, some missing. The sample consists of 65,000 to 75,000 clones, about nine tenths of them appearing once. The sample was peripheral blood. These receptors came from a woman older than 75 with active or convalescent COVID-19. CDR3s leave out the opening cysteine and the closing phenylalanine or tryptophan. Each record gives: J gene, V gene, CDR3 protein.

J: TRBJ1-6; V: TRBV6-6; CDR3: ASRDRVDSPLH
J: TRBJ2-1; V: TRBV4-3; CDR3: ASSPRPAGAYNEQF
J: TRBJ1-6; V: TRBV11-2; CDR3: ASSLTRSRPNSPLH
J: TRBJ2-2; V: TRBV7-2; CDR3: ASTYTGELF
J: TRBJ2-2; V: TRBV7-9; CDR3: ASVGSGDTGELF
J: TRBJ2-1; V: TRBV2; CDR3: ASTVGTSVGNEQF
J: TRBJ1-5; V: TRBV18; CDR3: ASSPGFAVIPQH
J: TRBJ2-3; V: TRBV14; CDR3: ASSQVIGLAVY
J: TRBJ1-1; V: TRBV27; CDR3: ASSWTERGTEAF
J: TRBJ1-1; V: TRBV28; CDR3: ASSTGGNTEAF
J: TRBJ1-2; V: TRBV30; CDR3: AWSVTNRDPFYGYT
J: TRBJ2-1; V: TRBV7-2; CDR3: ASSLRENNEQF
J: TRBJ2-4; V: TRBV3-1/TRBV3-2; CDR3: ASSQGRAGGSSLQY
J: TRBJ1-1; V: TRBV5-4; CDR3: ASSRPGLADTEAF
J: TRBJ2-5; V: TRBV7-2; CDR3: ASSEDRGFQETQY
J: TRBJ2-2; V: TRBV15; CDR3: ATSHLLRVAGELF
J: TRBJ1-1; V: TRBV5-1; CDR3: ASSLATGDTEAF
J: TRBJ2-2; V: TRBV19; CDR3: ASTVGTGELF
J: TRBJ2-7; V: TRBV20-1; CDR3: SASSRNHPMEY
J: TRBJ1-1; V: TRBV13; CDR3: ASSLVETEAF
J: TRBJ1-2; V: TRBV29-1; CDR3: SVAQGEVNYGYT
J: TRBJ2-3; V: TRBV4-2; CDR3: ASSPSELAGGSDTQY
J: TRBJ1-6; V: TRBV9; CDR3: ASSAYRGTNNSPLH
J: TRBJ2-7; V: TRBV12-3/TRBV12-4; CDR3: ASSYRGEQY
J: TRBJ2-5; V: TRBV28; CDR3: ASSITGRPMQTQY
J: TRBJ1-1; V: TRBV30; CDR3: VYSPQGADTEAF
J: TRBJ1-4; V: TRBV6-5; CDR3: ASQGRGEKLF
J: TRBJ1-6; V: TRBV9; CDR3: ASSVAGQGGNSPLH
J: TRBJ2-5; V: TRBV3-1/TRBV3-2; CDR3: ASSQWDRERETQY
J: TRBJ1-4; V: TRBV9; CDR3: ASSSGYRNGNEKLF
J: TRBJ2-1; V: TRBV11-2; CDR3: ASSSVPGNEQF